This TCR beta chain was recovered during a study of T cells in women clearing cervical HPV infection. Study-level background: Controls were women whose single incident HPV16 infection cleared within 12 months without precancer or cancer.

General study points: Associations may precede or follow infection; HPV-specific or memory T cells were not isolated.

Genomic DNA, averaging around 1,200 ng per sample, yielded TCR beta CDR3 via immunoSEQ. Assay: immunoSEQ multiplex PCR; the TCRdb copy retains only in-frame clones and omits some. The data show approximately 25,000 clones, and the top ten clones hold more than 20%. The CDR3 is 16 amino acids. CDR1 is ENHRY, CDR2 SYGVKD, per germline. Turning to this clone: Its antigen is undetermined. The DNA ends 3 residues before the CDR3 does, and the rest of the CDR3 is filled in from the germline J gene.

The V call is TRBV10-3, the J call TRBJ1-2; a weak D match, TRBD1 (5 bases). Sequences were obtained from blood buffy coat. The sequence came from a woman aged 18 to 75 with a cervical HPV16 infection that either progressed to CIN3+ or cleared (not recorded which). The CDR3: CAISSGLAVLGNDYTF. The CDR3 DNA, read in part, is TGTGCCATCAGCTCGGGACTAGCGGTTCTCGGAAACGAC.